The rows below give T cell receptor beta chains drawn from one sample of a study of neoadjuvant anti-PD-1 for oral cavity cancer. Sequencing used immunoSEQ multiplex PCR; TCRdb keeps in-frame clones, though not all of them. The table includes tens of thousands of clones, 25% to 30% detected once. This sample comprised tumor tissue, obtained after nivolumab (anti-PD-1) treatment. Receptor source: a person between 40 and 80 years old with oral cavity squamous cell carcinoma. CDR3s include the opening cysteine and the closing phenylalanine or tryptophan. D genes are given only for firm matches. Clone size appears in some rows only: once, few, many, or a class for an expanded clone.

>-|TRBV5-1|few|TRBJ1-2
TGCGCCAGCAGCTTGGCAGGGTGGGACTATGGCTACACCTTC
CASSLAGWDYGYTF
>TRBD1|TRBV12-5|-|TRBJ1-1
TGTGCTAGTGGACCCGCCACAGGGGTGACTGAAGCTTTCTTT
CASGPATGVTEAFF
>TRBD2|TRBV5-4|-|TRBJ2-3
TGTGCCAGCAGCGCGACTAGCGGGAGTTATACGCAGTATTTT
CASSATSGSYTQYF
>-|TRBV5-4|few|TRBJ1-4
TGTGCCAGCAGCTTGACTGCGGGGGGCAATGAAAAACTGTTTTTT
CASSLTAGGNEKLFF
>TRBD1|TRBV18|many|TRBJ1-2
TGTGCCAGCTCACAGACGTCCCGGGACAGGGAGAGCTATGGCTACACCTTC
CASSQTSRDRESYGYTF
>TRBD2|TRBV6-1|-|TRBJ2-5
TGTGCCAGCAGTGAAGGGGCTGGAAGCGGGGGGATGCAGACCCAGTACTTC
CASSEGAGSGGMQTQYF
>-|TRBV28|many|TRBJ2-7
TGTGCCAGCAGTCCCTCAGGGGCCTACGAGCAGTACTTC
CASSPSGAYEQYF
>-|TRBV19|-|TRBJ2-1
TGTGCCAGTAGTATTAGGCTAGGGAGCTACAATGAGCAGTTCTTC
CASSIRLGSYNEQFF
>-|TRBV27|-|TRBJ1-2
TGTGCCAGCAGACCGACCGGGGGCCTTTACTATGGCTACACCTTC
CASRPTGGLYYGYTF
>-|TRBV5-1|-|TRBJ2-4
TGCGCCAGCAGCTTGGGAAGGGACCAAAAGTACTTC
CASSLGRDQKYF
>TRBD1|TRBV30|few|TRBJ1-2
TGTGCCTGGAGTGACCTCCCCGGGACAGGGACTGGCGGCTACACCTTC
CAWSDLPGTGTGGYTF
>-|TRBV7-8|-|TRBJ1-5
TGTGCCAGCAGCCCAGACGGGATTAGCAATCAGCCCCAGCATTTT
CASSPDGISNQPQHF
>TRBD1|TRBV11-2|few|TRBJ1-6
TGTGCCAGCAGCCCCAGGACAGGGATAAATTCACCCCTCCACTTT
CASSPRTGINSPLHF
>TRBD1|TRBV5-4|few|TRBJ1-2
TGTGCCAGCAGCTCGGGCGGGACAGACCTCAACTATGGCTACACCTTC
CASSSGGTDLNYGYTF
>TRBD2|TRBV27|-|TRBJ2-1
TGTGCCAGCAGCCCGTTCGGGACTAGGTACTACAATGAGCAGTTCTTC
CASSPFGTRYYNEQFF
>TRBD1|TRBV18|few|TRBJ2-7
TGTGCCAGCTCGCCATCACAGGGGCCCTACGAGCAGTACTTC
CASSPSQGPYEQYF
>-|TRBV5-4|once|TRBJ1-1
TGTGCCAGCAGCTTAATCGGGGACACTGAAGCTTTCTTT
CASSLIGDTEAFF
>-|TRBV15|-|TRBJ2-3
TGTGCCACCAGCAGAGATTCCGGGGATACGCAGTATTTT
CATSRDSGDTQYF
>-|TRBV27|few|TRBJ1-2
TGTGCCAGCAGCACCCGGGACCCCAATGGTCGGGGCTATGGCTACACCTTC
CASSTRDPNGRGYGYTF
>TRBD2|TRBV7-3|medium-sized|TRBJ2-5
TGTGCCAGCAGCGTAGGCACTGGTAGCGGGGGGGAGACCCAGTACTTC
CASSVGTGSGGETQYF
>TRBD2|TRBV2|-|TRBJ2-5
TGTGCCAGCAGGCCACTAGCGGGAGGGTTAAGGGGAGAGACCCAGTACTTC
CASRPLAGGLRGETQYF
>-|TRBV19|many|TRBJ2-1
TGTGCCAGTACCTCTGGAGGTGGGTTCGGTGAGCAGTTCTTC
CASTSGGGFGEQFF
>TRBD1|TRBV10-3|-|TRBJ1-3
TGTGCCACGTCGGGACAGGGAAACGGAAACACCATATATTTT
CATSGQGNGNTIYF
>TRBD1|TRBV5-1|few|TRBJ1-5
TGCGCCAGCAGCTTGGGGCAGGGGGGGAATCAGCCCCAGCATTTT
CASSLGQGGNQPQHF
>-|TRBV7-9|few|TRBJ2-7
TGTGCCAGCAGCCCAGGGGTCTCCTACGAGCAGTACTTC
CASSPGVSYEQYF
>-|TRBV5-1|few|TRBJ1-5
TGCGCCAGCAGCGAACAGGGTGGCAATCAGCCCCAGCATTTT
CASSEQGGNQPQHF
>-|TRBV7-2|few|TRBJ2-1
TGTGCCAGCAGCCTAAGCTCCTACAATGAGCAGTTCTTC
CASSLSSYNEQFF
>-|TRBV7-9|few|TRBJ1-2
TGTGCCAGCAGCTTAGGGCAGCATAACTATGGCTACACCTTC
CASSLGQHNYGYTF
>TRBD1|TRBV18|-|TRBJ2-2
TGTGCCAGCTCGGATTCGGGACAGACCCACGCCGGATGGACCGGGGAGCTGTTTTTT
CASSDSGQTHAGWTGELFF
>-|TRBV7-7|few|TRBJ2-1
TGTGCTAGCAGTCGGTCTGGGACAAACTACAATGAGCAGTTCTTC
CASSRSGTNYNEQFF
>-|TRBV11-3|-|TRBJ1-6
TGTGCCAGCAGCTTATTCCGCAGGGAGGATAATTCACCCCTCCACTTT
CASSLFRREDNSPLHF
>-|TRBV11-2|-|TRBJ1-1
TGTGCCAGCAGCTTCCGGGGCTCCTATTTCTTT
CASSFRGSYFF
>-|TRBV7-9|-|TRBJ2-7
TGTGCCAGCAGCCCAGGGGGTATGCGGGAAACAAACGAGCAGTACTTC
CASSPGGMRETNEQYF
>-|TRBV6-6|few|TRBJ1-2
TGTGCCAGCAGCACACAGGGTGGTAAGGGAGGCTACACCTTC
CASSTQGGKGGYTF
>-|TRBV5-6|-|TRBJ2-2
TGTGCCAGCAGCTTGGGAGGGACGAACACCGGGGAGCTGTTTTTT
CASSLGGTNTGELFF
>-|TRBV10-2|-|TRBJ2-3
TGCGCCAGCAGTGAGTCCTTGACAGATACGCAGTATTTT
CASSESLTDTQYF
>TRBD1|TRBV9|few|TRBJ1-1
TGTGCCAGCAGCGTAGAACAGGGGTGGAACACTGAAGCTTTCTTT
CASSVEQGWNTEAFF
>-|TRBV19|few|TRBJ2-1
TGTGCCAGTAGTCAGTTTAACAATGAGCAGTTCTTC
CASSQFNNEQFF
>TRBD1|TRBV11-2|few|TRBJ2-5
TGTGCCAGCAGCCAAGGGACAGGGGATCGAGAGACCCAGTACTTC
CASSQGTGDRETQYF
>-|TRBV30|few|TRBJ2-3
TGTGCCTGGAGTGTACGAGGAGGGGATACGCAGTATTTT
CAWSVRGGDTQYF